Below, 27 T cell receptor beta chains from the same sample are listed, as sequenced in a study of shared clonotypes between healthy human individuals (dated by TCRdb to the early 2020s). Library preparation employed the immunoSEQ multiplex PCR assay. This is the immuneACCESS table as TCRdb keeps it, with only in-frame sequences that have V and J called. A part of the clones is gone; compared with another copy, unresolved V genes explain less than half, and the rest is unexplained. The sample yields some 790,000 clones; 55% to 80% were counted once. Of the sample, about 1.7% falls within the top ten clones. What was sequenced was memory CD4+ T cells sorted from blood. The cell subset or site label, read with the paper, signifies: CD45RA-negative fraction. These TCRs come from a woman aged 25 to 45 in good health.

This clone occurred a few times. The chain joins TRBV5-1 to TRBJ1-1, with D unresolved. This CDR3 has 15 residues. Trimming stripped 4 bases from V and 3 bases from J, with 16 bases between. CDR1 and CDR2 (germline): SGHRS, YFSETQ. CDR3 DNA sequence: TGCGCCAGCAGCGCGGGGTCGACGGACTACACTGAAGCTTTCTTT. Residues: CASSAGSTDYTEAFF.

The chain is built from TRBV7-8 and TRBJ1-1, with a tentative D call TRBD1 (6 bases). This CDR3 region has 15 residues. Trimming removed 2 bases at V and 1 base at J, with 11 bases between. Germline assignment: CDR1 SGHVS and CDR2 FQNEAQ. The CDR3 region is CASSLRGLTNTEAFF. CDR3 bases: TGTGCCAGCAGCTTAAGGGGGTTGACGAACACTGAAGCTTTCTTT.

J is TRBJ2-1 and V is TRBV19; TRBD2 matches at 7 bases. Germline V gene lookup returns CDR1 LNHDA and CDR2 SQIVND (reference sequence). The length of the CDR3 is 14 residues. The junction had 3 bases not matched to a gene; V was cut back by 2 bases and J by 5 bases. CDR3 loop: CASSILGRDNEQFF. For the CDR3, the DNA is TGTGCCAGTAGTATACTGGGGAGGGACAATGAGCAGTTCTTC.

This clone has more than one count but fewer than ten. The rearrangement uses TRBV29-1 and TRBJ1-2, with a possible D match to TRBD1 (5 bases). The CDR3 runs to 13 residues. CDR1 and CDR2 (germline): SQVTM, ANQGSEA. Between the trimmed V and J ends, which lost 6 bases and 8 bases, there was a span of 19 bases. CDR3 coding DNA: TGCAGCGTCGACCGAACCTCCGGGGGAGGCTACACCTTC. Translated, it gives CSVDRTSGGGYTF. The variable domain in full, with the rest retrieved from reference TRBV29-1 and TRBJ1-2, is SAVISQKPSRDICQRGTSLTIQCQVDSQVTMMFWYRQQPGQSLTLIATANQGSEATYESGFVIDKFPISRPNLTFSTLTVSNMSPEDSSIYLCSVDRTSGGGYTFGSGTRLTVV.

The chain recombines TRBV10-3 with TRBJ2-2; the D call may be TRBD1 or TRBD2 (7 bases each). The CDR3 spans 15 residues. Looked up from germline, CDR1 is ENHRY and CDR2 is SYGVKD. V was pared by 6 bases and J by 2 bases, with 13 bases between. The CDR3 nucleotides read TGTGCCATCAGGGGGGGGACAGACAACACCGGGGAGCTGTTTTTT. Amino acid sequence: CAIRGGTDNTGELFF.

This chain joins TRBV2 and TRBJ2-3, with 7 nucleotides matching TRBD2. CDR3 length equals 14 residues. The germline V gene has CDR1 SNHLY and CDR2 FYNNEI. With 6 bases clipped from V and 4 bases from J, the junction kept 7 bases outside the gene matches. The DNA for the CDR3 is TGTGCCAGCAGCGTACTAGCGTCAGCAGATACGCAGTATTTT. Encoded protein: CASSVLASADTQYF.

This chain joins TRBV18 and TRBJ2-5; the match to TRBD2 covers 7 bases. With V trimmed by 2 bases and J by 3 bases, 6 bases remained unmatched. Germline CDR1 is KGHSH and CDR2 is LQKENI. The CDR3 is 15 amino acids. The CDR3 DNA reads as TGTGCCAGCTCACCATATATAGGACTAGAAGAGACCCAGTACTTC. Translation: CASSPYIGLEETQYF.

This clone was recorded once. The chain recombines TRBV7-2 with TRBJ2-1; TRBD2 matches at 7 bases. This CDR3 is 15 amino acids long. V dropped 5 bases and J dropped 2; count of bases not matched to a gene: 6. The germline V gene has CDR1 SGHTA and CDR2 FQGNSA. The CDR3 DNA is TGTGCCAGCAGCCAACTAGCGTTAACCTACAATGAGCAGTTCTTC. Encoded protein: CASSQLALTYNEQFF.

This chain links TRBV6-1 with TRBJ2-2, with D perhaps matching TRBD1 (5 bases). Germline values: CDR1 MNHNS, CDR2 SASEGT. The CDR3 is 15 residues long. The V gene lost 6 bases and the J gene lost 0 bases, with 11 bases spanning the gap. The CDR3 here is CASRGLGSNTGELFF. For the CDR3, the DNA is TGTGCCAGCAGGGGGCTGGGATCGAACACCGGGGAGCTGTTTTTT.

The CDR3: CASRSGTGPNTEAFF. In nucleotides, the CDR3 is TGTGCCAGCAGATCCGGGACAGGCCCTAACACTGAAGCTTTCTTT. The V gene is TRBV7-8, the J gene TRBJ1-1, with TRBD1 matching over 8 bases. The junction had 8 bases not matched to a gene; V was cut back by 6 bases and J by 2 bases. Germline V gene sequence: CDR1 SGHVS, CDR2 FQNEAQ. CDR3 length: 15 residues.

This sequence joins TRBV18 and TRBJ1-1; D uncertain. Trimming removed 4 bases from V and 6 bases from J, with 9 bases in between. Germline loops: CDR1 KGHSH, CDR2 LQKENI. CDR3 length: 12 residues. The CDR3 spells CASSQGGAEAFF. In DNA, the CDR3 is TGTGCCAGCTCACAGGGTGGGGCTGAAGCTTTCTTT. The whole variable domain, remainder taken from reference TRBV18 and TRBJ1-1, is NAGVMQNPRHLVRRRGQEARLRCSPMKGHSHVYWYRQLPEEGLKFMVYLQKENIIDESGMPKERFSAEFPKEGPSILRIQQVVRGDSAAYFCASSQGGAEAFFGQGTRLTVV.

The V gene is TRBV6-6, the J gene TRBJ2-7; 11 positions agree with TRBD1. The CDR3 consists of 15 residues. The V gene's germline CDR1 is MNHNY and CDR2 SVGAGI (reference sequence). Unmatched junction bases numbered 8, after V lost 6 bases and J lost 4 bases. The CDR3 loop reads CASRDGQGARYEQYF. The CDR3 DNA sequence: TGTGCCAGCAGGGACGGACAGGGGGCGCGATACGAGCAGTACTTC.

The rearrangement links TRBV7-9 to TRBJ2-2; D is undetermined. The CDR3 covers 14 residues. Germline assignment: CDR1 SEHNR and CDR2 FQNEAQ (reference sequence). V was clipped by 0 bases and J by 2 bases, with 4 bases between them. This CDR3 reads CASSLAVNTGELFF. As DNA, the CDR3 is TGTGCCAGCAGCTTAGCCGTTAACACCGGGGAGCTGTTTTTT.

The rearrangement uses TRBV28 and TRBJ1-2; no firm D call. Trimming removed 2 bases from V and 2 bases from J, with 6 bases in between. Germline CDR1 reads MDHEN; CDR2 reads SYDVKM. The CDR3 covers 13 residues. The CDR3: CASSLKSNYGYTF. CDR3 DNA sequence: TGTGCCAGCAGTTTAAAGTCGAACTATGGCTACACCTTC.

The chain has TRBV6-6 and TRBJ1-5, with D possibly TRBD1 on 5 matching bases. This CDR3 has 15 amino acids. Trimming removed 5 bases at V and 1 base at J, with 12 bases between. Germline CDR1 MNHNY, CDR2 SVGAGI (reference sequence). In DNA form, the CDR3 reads TGTGCCAGCAGTAGGGGTGGGGGAAGCAATCAGCCCCAGCATTTT. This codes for CASSRGGGSNQPQHF.

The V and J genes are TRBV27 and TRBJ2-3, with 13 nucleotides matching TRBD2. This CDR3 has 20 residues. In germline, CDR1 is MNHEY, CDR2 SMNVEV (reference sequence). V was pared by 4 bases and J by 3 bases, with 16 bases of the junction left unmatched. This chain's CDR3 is CASSSPPGLAGEFRTDTQYF. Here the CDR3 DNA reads TGTGCCAGCAGTTCCCCTCCCGGACTAGCGGGAGAGTTTAGAACAGATACGCAGTATTTT.

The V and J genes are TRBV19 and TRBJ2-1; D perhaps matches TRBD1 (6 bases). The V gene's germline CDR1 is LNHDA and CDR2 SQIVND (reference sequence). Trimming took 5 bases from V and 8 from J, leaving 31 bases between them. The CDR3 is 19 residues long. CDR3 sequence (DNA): TGTGCCAGTAGTCCGCCCCCCGGACAGTCCTTCGGTACTTGGGATGAGCAGTTCTTC. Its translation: CASSPPPGQSFGTWDEQFF. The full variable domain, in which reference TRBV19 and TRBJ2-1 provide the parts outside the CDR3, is DGGITQSPKYLFRKEGQNVTLSCEQNLNHDAMYWYRQDPGQGLRLIYYSQIVNDFQKGDIAEGYSVSREKKESFPLTVTSAQKNPTAFYLCASSPPPGQSFGTWDEQFFGPGTRLTVL.

Here the CDR3 reads CASRMGGGETQYF. CDR3 in DNA: TGTGCCAGCAGAATGGGCGGTGGAGAGACCCAGTACTTC. J is TRBJ2-5 and V is TRBV28; no clear D. The CDR3 sequence is 13 residues long. Germline CDR1 is MDHEN and CDR2 is SYDVKM. Trimming took off 6 bases at V and 4 bases at J, with 12 bases between the two ends.

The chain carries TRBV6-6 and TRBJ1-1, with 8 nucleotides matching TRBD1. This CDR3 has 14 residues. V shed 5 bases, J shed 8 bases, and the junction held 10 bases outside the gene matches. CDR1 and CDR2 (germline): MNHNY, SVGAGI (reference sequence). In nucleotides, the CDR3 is TGTGCCAGCAGTACCACAGGGGGGAGGCCCGAAGCTTTCTTT. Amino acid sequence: CASSTTGGRPEAFF.

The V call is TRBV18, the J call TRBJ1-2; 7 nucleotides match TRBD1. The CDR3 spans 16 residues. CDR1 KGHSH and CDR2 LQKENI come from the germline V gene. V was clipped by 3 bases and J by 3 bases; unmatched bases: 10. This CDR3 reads CASSPDRRGRDYGYTF. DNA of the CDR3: TGTGCCAGCTCACCTGATCGGAGGGGGCGAGACTATGGCTACACCTTC.

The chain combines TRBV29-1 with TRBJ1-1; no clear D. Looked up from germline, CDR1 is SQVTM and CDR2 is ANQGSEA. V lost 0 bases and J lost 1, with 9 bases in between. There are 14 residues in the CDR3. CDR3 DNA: TGCAGCGTTGAAGATCGGCCGGGGAACACTGAAGCTTTCTTT. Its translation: CSVEDRPGNTEAFF.

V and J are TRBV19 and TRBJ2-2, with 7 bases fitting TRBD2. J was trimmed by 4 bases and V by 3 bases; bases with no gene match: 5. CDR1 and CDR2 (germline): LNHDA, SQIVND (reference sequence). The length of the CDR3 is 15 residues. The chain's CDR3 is CASSIERGSTGELFF. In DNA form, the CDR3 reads TGTGCCAGTAGTATCGAGCGGGGATCCACCGGGGAGCTGTTTTTT.

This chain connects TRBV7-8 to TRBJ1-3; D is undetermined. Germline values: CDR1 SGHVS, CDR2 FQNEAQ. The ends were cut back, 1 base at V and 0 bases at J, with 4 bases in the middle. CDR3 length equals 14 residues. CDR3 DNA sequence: TGTGCCAGCAGCTTAGTCCTCTCTGGAAACACCATATATTTT. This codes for CASSLVLSGNTIYF.

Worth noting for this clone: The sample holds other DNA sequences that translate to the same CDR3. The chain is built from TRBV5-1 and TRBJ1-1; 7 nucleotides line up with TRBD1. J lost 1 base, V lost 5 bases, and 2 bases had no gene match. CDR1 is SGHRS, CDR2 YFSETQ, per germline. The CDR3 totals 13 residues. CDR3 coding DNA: TGCGCCAGCAGGGGACAGCCGAACACTGAAGCTTTCTTT. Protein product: CASRGQPNTEAFF.

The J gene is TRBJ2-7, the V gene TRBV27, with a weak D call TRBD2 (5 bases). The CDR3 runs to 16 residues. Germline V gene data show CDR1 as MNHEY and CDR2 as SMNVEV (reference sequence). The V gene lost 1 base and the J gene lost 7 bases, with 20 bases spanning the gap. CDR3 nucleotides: TGTGCCAGCAGTTTATTACCCGGACTCGGGTGGGTAGAGCAGTACTTC. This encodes CASSLLPGLGWVEQYF.

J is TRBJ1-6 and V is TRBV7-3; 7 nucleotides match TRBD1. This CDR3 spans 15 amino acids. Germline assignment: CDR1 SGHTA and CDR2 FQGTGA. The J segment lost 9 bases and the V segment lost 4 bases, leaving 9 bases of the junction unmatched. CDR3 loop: CASSSGGQWSSPLHF. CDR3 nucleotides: TGTGCCAGCAGCTCAGGGGGACAATGGAGTTCACCCCTCCACTTT.

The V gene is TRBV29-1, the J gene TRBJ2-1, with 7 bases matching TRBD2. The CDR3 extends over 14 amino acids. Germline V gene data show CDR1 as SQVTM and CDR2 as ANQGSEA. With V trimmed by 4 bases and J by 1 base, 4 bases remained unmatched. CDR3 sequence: CSVGLAASYNEQFF. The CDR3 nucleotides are TGCAGCGTTGGCCTAGCGGCGTCCTACAATGAGCAGTTCTTC.